The source of this T cell receptor (beta chain) is a study of T cell repertoires in cytomegalovirus infection. Germline values: CDR1 DFQATT, CDR2 SNEGSKA (reference sequence). V dropped 6 bases and J dropped 6 bases, with 17 bases sitting between them. The CDR3 runs 13 residues. TCRdb redid the calling of the reads with MiXCR, one entry per CDR3 protein. The data hold some 700,000 distinct CDR3 sequences, with roughly 36% observed a single time. Study-level findings and limits: HLA-C-restricted CMV-specific TCR beta clonotypes prevailed in the ex vivo response. Summed frequency of shared TCR beta families picked out CMV carriers who also had the relevant HLA.

A note on this clonotype: Antigen: not known.

The sample in question was cultured PBMCs, obtained from culture after CMV antigen stimulation. This TCR was recovered from a human donor in good health (CMV status not recorded). Some clones in this sample may be carry-over from other donors' samples. The chain links TRBV20-1 to TRBJ1-2; TRBD1 is a possible D gene (5 bases). DNA of the CDR3: TGCAGTGCCATAGTCCCAGGGATGGATGGCTACACCTTC. Protein sequence: CSAIVPGMDGYTF.